This T cell receptor beta chain was observed in a study of shared clonotypes between healthy human individuals. Study-wide results and caveats: Sampling covered nothing but blood. Tissue TCR repertoires likely differ from those found in blood.

Trimming took off 6 bases at V and 4 bases at J, with 10 bases between the two ends. Germline V gives CDR1 MDHEN, CDR2 SYDVKM. CDR3 length: 13 residues. Generated by immunoSEQ multiplex PCR, the TCRdb table keeps only in-frame clones and is missing some. The top ten hold approximately 13% of the sample, which has about half a million clones, about four fifths seen once. Concerning this clone itself: Its antigen is unidentified.

Sequencing input: PBMCs. This sequence was found in a woman aged 40 to 49 in good health. Some clones in this sample may be carry-over from other donors' samples. The chain has TRBV28 and TRBJ2-1; D is possibly TRBD1 (5 bases). CDR3 in amino acids: CASSEGVYNEQFF. The CDR3 region has the DNA TGTGCCAGCAGCGAAGGGGTATACAATGAGCAGTTCTTC.